This T cell receptor beta chain came from a study of response to subunit inactivated influenza vaccine. Study-wide results and limits: It was suggested by the authors that few new T cells are recruited by each seasonal influenza vaccination.

A word on this clonotype: Its specificity is not known.

TCRdb redid the calling of the RT-PCR reads with MiXCR, one entry per CDR3 protein. The table includes roughly 710,000 distinct CDR3 sequences, 12% to 15% detected once. The CDR3 has 16 amino acids. Trimming removed 0 bases at V and 5 bases at J, with 16 bases between. Germline CDR1 and CDR2: SGHAT and FQNNGV. The clonotype comes from a man aged 45-60 years who received an inactivated influenza vaccine. The sample consisted of PBMCs from blood, taken less than 15 days before vaccination. The chain carries TRBV11-2 and TRBJ2-5, with D perhaps TRBD1 or TRBD2 (5 bases each). CDR3 coding DNA: TGTGCCAGCAGCTTAGAGCGAGGGCAGGGTGTCGAGACCCAGTACTTC. Translated: CASSLERGQGVETQYF.